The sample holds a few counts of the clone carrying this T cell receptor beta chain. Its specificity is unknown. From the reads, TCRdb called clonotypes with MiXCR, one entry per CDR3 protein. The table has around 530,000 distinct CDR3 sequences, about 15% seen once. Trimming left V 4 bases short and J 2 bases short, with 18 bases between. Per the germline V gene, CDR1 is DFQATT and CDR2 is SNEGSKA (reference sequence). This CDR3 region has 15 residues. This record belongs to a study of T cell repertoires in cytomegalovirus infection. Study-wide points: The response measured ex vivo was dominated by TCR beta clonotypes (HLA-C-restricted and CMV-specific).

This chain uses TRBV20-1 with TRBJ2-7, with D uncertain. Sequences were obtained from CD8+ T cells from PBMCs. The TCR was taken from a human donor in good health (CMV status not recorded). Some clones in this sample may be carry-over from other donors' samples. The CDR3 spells CSATPDLTLTYEQYF. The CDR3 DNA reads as TGCAGTGCTACCCCGGACCTGACCCTAACCTACGAGCAGTACTTC.